A selection of T cell receptor beta chains follows, all from one sample in a study of blood T cell repertoires in COVID-19. TCRdb's copy holds only in-frame clones and misses some; the assay was immunoSEQ multiplex PCR. The sample lists approximately 270,000 clones, about 91% occurring once. The source material was peripheral blood. These TCRs come from a woman aged 30 to 39 with COVID-19, enrolled during active disease. Each CDR3 is given with its conserved first and last residue. The order of the fields is V gene, J gene, clone size, D gene, CDR3 DNA, CDR3 protein. The D gene is left open where the match is weak. Not all rows give a size; the values are once, few, many and, for expanded clones, a class.

V gene: TRBV9
J gene: TRBJ1-4
clone size: .
D gene: .
CDR3 DNA: TGTGCCAGCAGCGTAGTTGGGGGCAATGAAAAACTGTTTTTT
CDR3 protein: CASSVVGGNEKLFF

V gene: TRBV7-2
J gene: TRBJ2-5
clone size: .
D gene: TRBD1
CDR3 DNA: TGTGCCAGCAGCAGGGGGCGAGAGGCGACCCAGTACTTC
CDR3 protein: CASSRGREATQYF

V gene: TRBV5-4
J gene: TRBJ1-2
clone size: .
D gene: .
CDR3 DNA: TGTGCCAGCAGCTTGGGGGCAGGGAGGGGCTATGGCTACACCTTC
CDR3 protein: CASSLGAGRGYGYTF

V gene: TRBV28
J gene: TRBJ2-3
clone size: few
D gene: TRBD2
CDR3 DNA: TGTGCCAGCACCTCCCTCGGACTAGCGGGGAACACAGATACGCAGTATTTT
CDR3 protein: CASTSLGLAGNTDTQYF

V gene: TRBV19
J gene: TRBJ2-5
clone size: .
D gene: TRBD1
CDR3 DNA: TGTGCCGGACAGACGGACAGGGGGGAGACCCAGTACTTC
CDR3 protein: CAGQTDRGETQYF

V gene: TRBV5-1
J gene: TRBJ2-1
clone size: .
D gene: TRBD2
CDR3 DNA: TGCGCCAGCAGCTTGGCCCCGACTAGCGAATACAATGAGCAGTTCTTC
CDR3 protein: CASSLAPTSEYNEQFF

V gene: TRBV7-9
J gene: TRBJ1-3
clone size: .
D gene: TRBD1
CDR3 DNA: TGTGCCAGCAGCGAAAGACAGGGCTTCCCCTCTGGAAACACCATATATTTT
CDR3 protein: CASSERQGFPSGNTIYF

V gene: TRBV29-1
J gene: TRBJ1-3
clone size: .
D gene: .
CDR3 DNA: TGCAGCGTTGAAGATCGCGTATCTGGAAACACCATATATTTT
CDR3 protein: CSVEDRVSGNTIYF

V gene: TRBV7-9
J gene: TRBJ1-5
clone size: .
D gene: .
CDR3 DNA: TGTGCCAGCAGCTTAGGGGGGGGCAGCAATCAGCCCCAGCATTTT
CDR3 protein: CASSLGGGSNQPQHF

V gene: TRBV5-6
J gene: TRBJ2-7
clone size: .
D gene: .
CDR3 DNA: TGTGCCAGCAGCTTTCGGCTAGCTAGCTACGAGCAGTACTTC
CDR3 protein: CASSFRLASYEQYF

V gene: TRBV6-5
J gene: TRBJ1-4
clone size: .
D gene: .
CDR3 DNA: TGTGCCAGCAGTCTTAGGGGAGGGGATGAAAAACTGTTTTTT
CDR3 protein: CASSLRGGDEKLFF

V gene: TRBV28
J gene: TRBJ1-5
clone size: .
D gene: TRBD1
CDR3 DNA: TGTGCCAGCAGTCTGGGACAGGGTAATCAGCCCCAGCATTTT
CDR3 protein: CASSLGQGNQPQHF

V gene: TRBV27
J gene: TRBJ1-6
clone size: .
D gene: .
CDR3 DNA: TGTGCCAGCAGACCCCCCGGAGGGAGCTCCTATAATTCACCCCTCCACTTT
CDR3 protein: CASRPPGGSSYNSPLHF

V gene: TRBV9
J gene: TRBJ2-2
clone size: .
D gene: TRBD1
CDR3 DNA: TGTGCCAGCAACCCTGACGATAGCGCAGGGGGGCTGTTTTTT
CDR3 protein: CASNPDDSAGGLFF

V gene: TRBV6-4
J gene: TRBJ2-1
clone size: .
D gene: TRBD1
CDR3 DNA: TGTGCCAGCAGCGCAGCTGGGACAGGGGGGAATGAGCAGTTCTTC
CDR3 protein: CASSAAGTGGNEQFF

V gene: TRBV4-2
J gene: TRBJ2-1
clone size: .
D gene: .
CDR3 DNA: TGTGCCAGCAGCCAAGTCCGAACAGGGTGGGTCAATGAGCAGTTCTTC
CDR3 protein: CASSQVRTGWVNEQFF

V gene: TRBV11-3
J gene: TRBJ1-1
clone size: .
D gene: .
CDR3 DNA: TGTGCCAGCAGCACCTACCGGAACACTGAAGCTTTCTTT
CDR3 protein: CASSTYRNTEAFF

V gene: TRBV5-1
J gene: TRBJ2-5
clone size: .
D gene: .
CDR3 DNA: TGCGCCAGCAGCTTGGGCGCCAGGGGGGTCCAAGAGACCCAGTACTTC
CDR3 protein: CASSLGARGVQETQYF

V gene: TRBV14
J gene: TRBJ1-1
clone size: .
D gene: TRBD1
CDR3 DNA: TGTGCCAGCAGCCAGACAGATTGGACAGGCCATACTGAAGCTTTCTTT
CDR3 protein: CASSQTDWTGHTEAFF

V gene: TRBV6-5
J gene: TRBJ2-4
clone size: few
D gene: TRBD2
CDR3 DNA: TGTGCCAGCAGCTCCCCTAGCGGGGGAGGAATTCAGTACTTC
CDR3 protein: CASSSPSGGGIQYF

V gene: TRBV7-2
J gene: TRBJ2-5
clone size: .
D gene: TRBD1
CDR3 DNA: TGTGCCAGCAGCTCGGACAGGGGGCGCGAGACCCAGTACTTC
CDR3 protein: CASSSDRGRETQYF

V gene: TRBV6-5
J gene: TRBJ1-1
clone size: few
D gene: .
CDR3 DNA: TGTGCCAGCAGTTTCCGCGGGAGGGGGGACACTGAAGCTTTCTTT
CDR3 protein: CASSFRGRGDTEAFF

V gene: TRBV6-5
J gene: TRBJ1-2
clone size: .
D gene: TRBD1
CDR3 DNA: TGTGCCAGCAGTTACTCCGACAGGGTCGAATATGGCTACACCTTC
CDR3 protein: CASSYSDRVEYGYTF

V gene: TRBV6-1
J gene: TRBJ1-6
clone size: once
D gene: TRBD1
CDR3 DNA: TGTGCCAGCGGGCCCGGGACAGATAATTCACCCCTCCACTTT
CDR3 protein: CASGPGTDNSPLHF

V gene: TRBV10-1
J gene: TRBJ2-7
clone size: .
D gene: TRBD1
CDR3 DNA: TGCGCCAGCAGTCCCGGGGCAGGGGGCGTTTTCCACGAGCAGTACTTC
CDR3 protein: CASSPGAGGVFHEQYF

V gene: TRBV7-9
J gene: TRBJ2-2
clone size: once
D gene: .
CDR3 DNA: TGTGCCAGCAGCCTCCAATCGGCCGTGATGGGGGCATCGCTGTTTTTT
CDR3 protein: CASSLQSAVMGASLFF

V gene: TRBV5-4
J gene: TRBJ2-3
clone size: .
D gene: .
CDR3 DNA: TGTGCCAGCAGCTTGAGGCAGGGAAGTAAGGCGCAGTATTTT
CDR3 protein: CASSLRQGSKAQYF

V gene: TRBV10-3
J gene: TRBJ2-3
clone size: .
D gene: TRBD2
CDR3 DNA: TGTGCCATCAGTGAGTCCGGGACTAGCGGGAGTTGGACAGATACGCAGTATTTT
CDR3 protein: CAISESGTSGSWTDTQYF

V gene: TRBV6-6
J gene: TRBJ2-5
clone size: .
D gene: TRBD1
CDR3 DNA: TGTGCCAGCCAGGGGGAAGAGACCCAGTACTTC
CDR3 protein: CASQGEETQYF

V gene: TRBV19
J gene: TRBJ1-1
clone size: .
D gene: .
CDR3 DNA: TGTGCCAGTAGTATGATGGAGGAGTACACTGAAGCTTTCTTT
CDR3 protein: CASSMMEEYTEAFF

V gene: TRBV6-2/TRBV6-3
J gene: TRBJ1-2
clone size: .
D gene: .
CDR3 DNA: TGTGCCAGCAGCCAAGATTCGGTTAAGATCTATGGCTACACCTTC
CDR3 protein: CASSQDSVKIYGYTF

V gene: TRBV27
J gene: TRBJ1-2
clone size: .
D gene: TRBD1
CDR3 DNA: TGTGCCAGCAGTTTAACGGGCGGGACAGGGAGACTAAGGAATGGCTACACCTTC
CDR3 protein: CASSLTGGTGRLRNGYTF

V gene: TRBV5-5
J gene: TRBJ2-1
clone size: .
D gene: TRBD1
CDR3 DNA: TGTGCCAGCAGCCTAGGACAGGGCAGTGAGCAGTTCTTC
CDR3 protein: CASSLGQGSEQFF

V gene: TRBV19
J gene: TRBJ1-4
clone size: once
D gene: TRBD1
CDR3 DNA: TGTGCCAGTAGTATTAGGGGGACAGGGACTGGGAGTGAAAAACTGTTTTTT
CDR3 protein: CASSIRGTGTGSEKLFF

V gene: TRBV29-1
J gene: TRBJ2-1
clone size: .
D gene: .
CDR3 DNA: TGCAGCGTTGAAGGGGTGGGGGGACAGTCCTACAATGAGCAGTTCTTC
CDR3 protein: CSVEGVGGQSYNEQFF

V gene: TRBV6-2/TRBV6-3
J gene: TRBJ2-1
clone size: few
D gene: .
CDR3 DNA: TGTGCCAGCAGCGCTCGGGACAATGAGCAGTTCTTC
CDR3 protein: CASSARDNEQFF

V gene: TRBV24-1
J gene: TRBJ2-1
clone size: .
D gene: .
CDR3 DNA: TGTGCCACCAGTGACCGAGACAGGACCCCTCGGGGCTACAATGAGCAGTTCTTC
CDR3 protein: CATSDRDRTPRGYNEQFF

V gene: TRBV6-5
J gene: TRBJ2-7
clone size: .
D gene: .
CDR3 DNA: TGTGCCAGCAGTTCCCAGGGTAGCAGATCCTACGAGCAGTACTTC
CDR3 protein: CASSSQGSRSYEQYF

V gene: TRBV6-2/TRBV6-3
J gene: TRBJ1-2
clone size: .
D gene: TRBD1
CDR3 DNA: TGTGCCAGCAGTGCACCGGGACAGGGGCTTAGTGGCTACACCTTC
CDR3 protein: CASSAPGQGLSGYTF

V gene: TRBV6-4
J gene: TRBJ2-1
clone size: .
D gene: TRBD2
CDR3 DNA: TGTGCCAGCAGTGACTCACTAGCGGGGGCCAATGAGCAGTTCTTC
CDR3 protein: CASSDSLAGANEQFF

V gene: TRBV6-6
J gene: TRBJ2-1
clone size: once
D gene: .
CDR3 DNA: TGTGCCAGCAGTCCGCGACGGGGGTCCTACAATGAGCAGTTCTTC
CDR3 protein: CASSPRRGSYNEQFF

V gene: TRBV15
J gene: TRBJ2-1
clone size: .
D gene: TRBD1
CDR3 DNA: TGTGCCACCAGCACCCGGGACAGAATGATAGTTTACAATGAGCAGTTCTTC
CDR3 protein: CATSTRDRMIVYNEQFF

V gene: TRBV9
J gene: TRBJ2-2
clone size: .
D gene: TRBD2
CDR3 DNA: TGTGCCAGCACCCTCTCCACTAGCGGGTCGAACACCGGGGAGCTGTTTTTT
CDR3 protein: CASTLSTSGSNTGELFF

V gene: TRBV6-1
J gene: TRBJ2-2
clone size: .
D gene: .
CDR3 DNA: TGTGCCAGCAGTGAATGGTCTCGGGCCGGGGAGCTGTTTTTT
CDR3 protein: CASSEWSRAGELFF

V gene: TRBV11-2
J gene: TRBJ2-1
clone size: .
D gene: TRBD2
CDR3 DNA: TGTGCCAGCAGCCGGAGCGGGGGGGGACAGAATGAGCAGTTCTTC
CDR3 protein: CASSRSGGGQNEQFF